These 32 T cell receptor beta chains were sequenced from one sample in a study of T-cell memory formation after mild COVID-19. TCRdb itself ran the 5' RACE reads through MiXCR, one entry per CDR3 protein. Seen here are some 40,000 distinct CDR3 sequences, 6.1% observed once, and the top ten hold roughly 0.85%. What was sequenced was PBMCs or a T cell subset sorted from them (not recorded which). The origin of the receptors is an adult who had mild COVID-19 (a few samples of this study predate the infection). Cell type and time point are not known.

A few counts support this clonotype. The chain uses TRBV29-1 and TRBJ1-4; D unclear. Germline V CDR1 and CDR2: SQVTM, ANQGSEA. The CDR3 extends over 11 amino acids. Trimming took 3 bases from V and 8 from J, leaving 7 bases between them. The CDR3 DNA follows: TGCAGCGTTGAGGTTTGGGAAAAACTGTTTTTT. Amino acid sequence: CSVEVWEKLFF.

Only one count was recorded for this clonotype. V usage is TRBV9 and J usage is TRBJ2-7; 11 bases line up with TRBD2. Trimming cost V 3 bases and J 8 bases; bases outside gene matches: 22. Germline V CDR1 and CDR2: SGDLS, YYNGEE. The CDR3 is made up of 19 amino acids. CDR3 sequence (DNA): TGTGCCAGCAGCGGCCCGGGGGGGGAACTCGGACTAGCGGGTCACAAGCAGTACTTC. Amino acids: CASSGPGGELGLAGHKQYF.

There are a few counts of this clonotype. V usage is TRBV20-1 and J usage is TRBJ2-7; D perhaps matches TRBD1 (6 bases). CDR3 size: 16 residues. With 0 bases removed from V and 7 bases from J, the gap between germline ends came to 22 bases. Germline V CDR1 and CDR2: DFQATT, SNEGSKA (reference sequence). CDR3 nucleotides: TGCAGTGCTAGAGATTCGTCGGGACACGGACCCGGGGAGCAGTACTTC. The encoded protein is CSARDSSGHGPGEQYF.

This clonotype was detected ten times or more. This rearrangement joins TRBV7-2 to TRBJ2-5, with a weak D call TRBD1 (6 bases). V dropped 4 bases and J dropped 1 base, with 13 bases sitting between them. Germline V gives CDR1 SGHTA, CDR2 FQGNSA. CDR3 size: 15 residues. CDR3 bases: TGTGCCAGCAGCTCTCAGTGGGGGCCCCAAGAGACCCAGTACTTC. Translation: CASSSQWGPQETQYF.

This chain connects TRBV27 to TRBJ1-5; D is perhaps TRBD1 (5 bases). V dropped 4 bases and J dropped 7 bases, with 11 bases sitting between them. The CDR3 consists of 13 residues. Germline V gene data show CDR1 as MNHEY and CDR2 as SMNVEV (reference sequence). In DNA form, the CDR3 reads TGTGCCAGCAGTTATAGGGGCGGACAGCCCCAGCATTTT. Amino acids: CASSYRGGQPQHF.

This clonotype has just one count. This chain connects TRBV6-5 to TRBJ2-7; D is uncertain. V lost 6 bases, J lost 6 bases, and 12 bases lay in between. CDR3 length equals 12 residues. Germline CDR1 MNHEY, CDR2 SVGAGI. DNA for the CDR3: TGTGCCAGCAGCCCCGCAGGTACCGAGCAGTACTTC. The encoded protein is CASSPAGTEQYF.

This clonotype was counted at least ten times. V gene TRBV6-2 or TRBV6-3 combines with J gene TRBJ2-7; D is unclear. Trimming stripped 7 bases from V and 4 bases from J, with 14 bases between. The CDR3 is 13 residues long. Germline-derived CDR1 and CDR2 are MNHEY and SVGEGT. The DNA of the CDR3 is TGTGCCAGCAAACCAGGATGGGGATACGAGCAGTACTTC. It is translated as CASKPGWGYEQYF.

This clonotype was detected a few times. The CDR3 DNA reads as TGTGCCAGCAGCAGACAGGATTCACCCCTCCACTTT. Translation gives CASSRQDSPLHF. This sequence joins TRBV7-9 and TRBJ1-6; TRBD1 might be the D (6 bases). This CDR3 region has 12 residues. V was cut by 5 bases and J by 8 bases, with 7 bases left in between. Germline V lookup: CDR1 SEHNR, CDR2 FQNEAQ (reference sequence).

This clonotype was recorded at least ten times. The gene calls are TRBV5-1 and TRBJ1-2; 11 bases map to TRBD1. The V gene end was trimmed by 4 bases and the J gene end by 8 bases; junction bases not matched to a gene: 10. Germline V lookup: CDR1 SGHRS, CDR2 YFSETQ. The CDR3 spans 15 residues. The DNA of the CDR3 is TGCGCCAGCAGCGGCTTAGGACAGGGGGCGGCCGGCTACACCTTC. Its translation: CASSGLGQGAAGYTF.

In its sample, this clonotype was seen many times. This chain joins TRBV3-1 and TRBJ2-7, with D possibly being TRBD2 (6 bases). The CDR3 is 15 residues long. The germline gives CDR1 LGHDT, CDR2 YNNKEL (reference sequence). V lost 1 base and J lost 0, with 10 bases in between. The DNA for the CDR3 is TGTGCCAGCAGCCAAGGGCGGGGAGGCTCCTACGAGCAGTACTTC. Its protein is CASSQGRGGSYEQYF.

This clonotype was counted ten times or more. The chain carries TRBV6-5 and TRBJ2-1; TRBD1 matches at 8 bases. From germline, CDR1 is MNHEY and CDR2 SVGAGI. There are 16 residues in the CDR3. V gave up 2 bases and J gave up 5 bases; unmatched junction bases: 8. The CDR3 loop reads CASSYAPGTGDNEQFF. DNA of the CDR3: TGTGCCAGCAGTTACGCCCCCGGGACAGGCGACAATGAGCAGTTCTTC.

This clonotype came up many times. The chain uses TRBV7-9 and TRBJ2-3; TRBD2 matches at 11 bases. CDR3 length equals 15 residues. With 5 bases clipped from V and 6 bases from J, the junction kept 7 bases outside the gene matches. Germline CDR1 is SEHNR and CDR2 is FQNEAQ (reference sequence). This CDR3 reads CASSPGLAVGDTQYF. DNA for the CDR3: TGTGCCAGCAGCCCGGGACTAGCGGTCGGTGATACGCAGTATTTT. Complete variable domain (other parts from reference TRBV7-9 and TRBJ2-3): DTGVSQNPRHKITKRGQNVTFRCDPISEHNRLYWYRQTLGQGPEFLTYFQNEAQLEKSRLLSDRFSAERPKGSFSTLEIQRTEQGDSAMYLCASSPGLAVGDTQYFGPGTRLTVL.

The J gene is TRBJ1-1, the V gene TRBV7-9; D possibly corresponds to TRBD1 (5 bases). The germline CDR1 and CDR2 sequences are SEHNR and FQNEAQ (reference sequence). V lost 8 bases, J lost 5 bases, and 15 bases lay in between. The CDR3 is 13 amino acids. The CDR3 spells CASGQEGLTEAFF. In DNA, the CDR3 is TGTGCCAGCGGCCAAGAGGGGCTTACTGAAGCTTTCTTT.

In its sample, this clonotype was seen many times. The rearrangement links TRBV4-3 to TRBJ2-7; tentative D call: TRBD1 (6 bases). With 1 base removed from V and 7 bases from J, the gap between germline ends came to 20 bases. The germline V gene has CDR1 LGHNA and CDR2 YSLEER. This CDR3 has 16 amino acids. The CDR3 is CASSQAVQGLPGEQYF. The CDR3 coding sequence is TGCGCCAGCAGCCAAGCTGTTCAGGGGCTGCCGGGAGAGCAGTACTTC.

This clonotype has ten or more counts. The J gene is TRBJ1-2, the V gene TRBV12-3 or TRBV12-4; D is unclear. The CDR3 is made up of 12 amino acids. The V gene lost 1 base and the J gene lost 7 bases, with 7 bases spanning the gap. CDR3 loop: CASSLGAGGYTF. For the CDR3, the DNA is TGTGCCAGCAGTTTAGGCGCGGGTGGCTACACCTTC.

The J gene is TRBJ1-5, the V gene TRBV30; D is ambiguous. This CDR3 spans 13 amino acids. The V and J ends lost 0 bases and 1 base respectively, with 4 bases between them. Germline CDR1 GTSNPN, CDR2 SVGIG (reference sequence). The CDR3 loop reads CAWSVRSNQPQHF. In DNA form, the CDR3 reads TGTGCCTGGAGTGTTAGGAGCAATCAGCCCCAGCATTTT.

This clonotype appeared a single time. The V gene is TRBV20-1, the J gene TRBJ2-1, with a possible D match to TRBD2 (6 bases). The CDR3 extends over 13 amino acids. The V end was cut by 7 bases, the J end by 3 bases, with 13 bases between. The germline V gene has CDR1 DFQATT and CDR2 SNEGSKA (reference sequence). The CDR3 DNA is TGCAGTGTTCGGGGGTCTTACTACAATGAGCAGTTCTTC. Amino acid sequence: CSVRGSYYNEQFF.

The table lists this clonotype with a few counts. This sequence joins TRBV6-5 and TRBJ1-4, with no clear D. V was shortened by 0 bases and J by 6 bases, with 11 bases between the two germline ends. The CDR3 contains 15 residues. Per germline, CDR1 MNHEY and CDR2 SVGAGI. In DNA form, the CDR3 reads TGTGCCAGCAGTTACTCCGGGAGGACGGATGAAAAACTGTTTTTT. It encodes CASSYSGRTDEKLFF.

This clonotype was picked up many times. This chain uses TRBV3-1 with TRBJ2-1; possibly TRBD1 for D (6 bases). The CDR3 spans 17 residues. Deletions cut 4 bases from V and 3 bases from J, with 19 bases between. Per the germline V gene, CDR1 is LGHDT and CDR2 is YNNKEL (reference sequence). The chain's CDR3 is CASSRTGISGRYNEQFF. As DNA, the CDR3 is TGTGCCAGCAGCCGTACAGGGATAAGTGGGCGCTACAATGAGCAGTTCTTC.

This clonotype was picked up a small number of times. The V and J genes are TRBV20-1 and TRBJ2-1; D ambiguous. The CDR3 is 14 amino acids. Germline V lookup: CDR1 DFQATT, CDR2 SNEGSKA (reference sequence). Deletions cut 6 bases from V and 10 bases from J, with 22 bases between. The CDR3 sequence is CSAHSGWIAREQFF. CDR3 bases: TGCAGTGCCCACTCCGGTTGGATAGCTCGGGAGCAGTTCTTC.

This clonotype was observed a few times. The chain recombines TRBV5-1 with TRBJ1-4, with D perhaps matching TRBD1 (5 bases). Trimming stripped 1 base from V and 2 bases from J, with 9 bases between. Looked up from germline, CDR1 is SGHRS and CDR2 is YFSETQ. CDR3 size: 15 residues. DNA for the CDR3: TGCGCCAGCAGCTTGTTTGGGGGGACTAATGAAAAACTGTTTTTT. Its protein product is CASSLFGGTNEKLFF.

This clonotype has a count of ten or more. The chain uses TRBV12-3 or TRBV12-4 and TRBJ2-1; 13 bases line up with TRBD2. The CDR3 has 15 residues. The J segment lost 7 bases and the V segment lost 6 bases, leaving 6 bases of the junction unmatched. The CDR3 sequence: CASRSGTSGKNEQFF. CDR3 DNA sequence: TGTGCCAGCAGGTCCGGGACTAGCGGGAAAAATGAGCAGTTCTTC.

This clonotype was seen more than once but under ten times. This chain uses TRBV6-6 with TRBJ1-5; D uncertain. V was clipped by 7 bases and J by 1 base, with 11 bases between them. The CDR3 has 14 residues. Germline loops: CDR1 MNHNY, CDR2 SVGAGI (reference sequence). CDR3 sequence (DNA): TGTGCCAGCACTGGGAGGGTGAGCAATCAGCCCCAGCATTTT. Amino acid sequence: CASTGRVSNQPQHF.

This clonotype occurred many times. V gene TRBV7-2 combines with J gene TRBJ2-1, with 8 bases matching TRBD2. This CDR3 contains 12 residues. V gave up 5 bases and J gave up 9 bases; unmatched junction bases: 3. Germline V gene sequence: CDR1 SGHTA, CDR2 FQGNSA. The CDR3 bases are TGTGCCAGCAGCCGTCGGGGGGGTGAGCAGTTCTTC. It specifies CASSRRGGEQFF.

This clonotype was observed at least ten times. The rearrangement joins TRBV12-3 or TRBV12-4 to TRBJ2-7; D might be TRBD2 (6 bases). The V gene lost 7 bases and the J gene lost 5 bases, with 18 bases spanning the gap. The CDR3 runs to 14 residues. The CDR3 nucleotides are TGTGCCAGCATGATCCTGGCGGGGAGGAACGAGCAGTACTTC. It codes for CASMILAGRNEQYF.

This clonotype was counted only a few times. V is TRBV5-8 and J is TRBJ1-5, with D uncertain. Per the germline V gene, CDR1 is SGHTS and CDR2 is YDEGEE. This CDR3 has 13 residues. Trimming took off 1 base at V and 3 bases at J, with 5 bases between the two ends. CDR3 coding DNA: TGTGCCAGCAGCTTGCAGTACAATCAGCCCCAGCATTTT. Protein: CASSLQYNQPQHF.

The V call is TRBV29-1, the J call TRBJ1-4; a weak D match, TRBD1 (5 bases). The CDR3 runs 15 residues. Per the germline V gene, CDR1 is SQVTM and CDR2 is ANQGSEA. Trimming removed 5 bases from V and 5 bases from J, with 18 bases in between. The CDR3, as DNA: TGCAGCGTTCGTGTGCCCGGGACCGTAAATGAAAAACTGTTTTTT. Amino acid sequence: CSVRVPGTVNEKLFF.

In its sample, this clonotype was seen once. This may stem from a read error, because a much larger clone lies one nucleotide away. The genes are TRBV29-1 and TRBJ2-5; 10 nucleotides agree with TRBD2. Per germline, CDR1 SQVTM and CDR2 ANQGSEA. J was trimmed by 3 bases and V by 6 bases; bases with no gene match: 4. The CDR3 extends over 13 amino acids. The chain's CDR3 is CSVFLAGEETQYF. The CDR3 nucleotides read TGCAGCGTGTTCCTAGCGGGGGAAGAGACCCAGTACTTC.

This clonotype has at least ten counts. The genes are TRBV12-3 or TRBV12-4 and TRBJ2-1; D gene uncertain. The length of the CDR3 is 17 residues. V was cut by 5 bases and J by 8 bases, with 25 bases left in between. The CDR3 region is CASSPRLSTIRMDEQFF. In nucleotides, the CDR3 is TGTGCCAGCAGTCCCCGGCTGTCAACTATCCGGATGGATGAGCAGTTCTTC.

This clonotype appeared many times. J is TRBJ2-1 and V is TRBV24-1, with 8 positions matching TRBD2. Per the germline V gene, CDR1 is KGHDR and CDR2 is SFDVKD. The CDR3 is 17 amino acids. J gave up 0 bases and V 0 bases, and 3 bases lay outside the gene matches. The CDR3 is CATSDLNGRASYNEQFF. The CDR3 coding sequence is TGTGCCACCAGTGATTTGAACGGGAGGGCCTCCTACAATGAGCAGTTCTTC.

This clonotype was observed many times. The rearrangement joins TRBV7-2 to TRBJ2-3; possibly TRBD1 or TRBD2 for D (7 bases each). The V gene lost 2 bases and the J gene lost 8 bases, with 20 bases spanning the gap. The V gene's germline CDR1 is SGHTA and CDR2 FQGNSA. The CDR3 extends over 16 amino acids. Here the CDR3 DNA reads TGTGCCAGCAGCTTACAGGGGGGCGGGAGCGGCTCTACGCAGTATTTT. Protein product: CASSLQGGGSGSTQYF.

This clonotype was picked up many times. V and J are TRBV5-1 and TRBJ2-5; 9 positions agree with TRBD1. Germline CDR1 reads SGHRS; CDR2 reads YFSETQ. Germline trimming cut 5 bases from V and 6 bases from J; bases unmatched to any gene: 8. CDR3 length: 14 amino acids. This chain's CDR3 is CASRSPGTGKTQYF. The CDR3 bases are TGCGCCAGCAGGAGCCCAGGGACAGGGAAGACCCAGTACTTC.